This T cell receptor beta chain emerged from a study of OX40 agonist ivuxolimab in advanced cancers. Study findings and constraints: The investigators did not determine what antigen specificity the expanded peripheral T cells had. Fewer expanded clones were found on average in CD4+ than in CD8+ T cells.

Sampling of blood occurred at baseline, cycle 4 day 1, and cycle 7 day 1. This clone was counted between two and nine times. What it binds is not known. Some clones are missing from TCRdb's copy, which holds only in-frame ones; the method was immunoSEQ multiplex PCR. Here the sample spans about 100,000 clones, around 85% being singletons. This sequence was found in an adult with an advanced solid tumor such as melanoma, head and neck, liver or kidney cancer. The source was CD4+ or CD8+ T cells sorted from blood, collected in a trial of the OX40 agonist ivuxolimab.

CDR3: CASREQGTYGYTF. The CDR3 nucleotides read TGCGCCAGCCGGGAACAGGGGACCTATGGCTACACCTTC. J is TRBJ1-2 and V is TRBV5-1; TRBD1 matches at 7 bases. The CDR3 runs to 13 residues. V lost 7 bases, J lost 4 bases, and 7 bases stayed unmatched. In germline, CDR1 is SGHRS, CDR2 YFSETQ.